Shown below are 5 T cell receptor beta chains from a single sample sequenced in a study of T-cell reconstitution after alpha-beta-depleted transplantation in children. For TCRbeta, the library was prepared with unique molecular identifiers. One entry per CDR3 protein results from TCRdb running MiXCR on the PCR reads. The sample lists about 150,000 distinct CDR3 sequences; over 8.5% were seen once. The sequencing used PBMCs, collected before TCRalphabeta/CD19-depleted stem cell transplant. The receptors originated from a boy aged 2-15 years with acute myeloid leukemia, due to receive a stem cell transplant.

This clonotype was seen many times. V gene TRBV20-1 combines with J gene TRBJ2-4; 8 nucleotides match TRBD1. The CDR3 runs 15 residues. Germline V gene data show CDR1 as DFQATT and CDR2 as SNEGSKA (reference sequence). J lost 8 bases, V lost 4 bases, and 13 bases had no gene match. The CDR3 here is CSATPANRGLDIQYF. The CDR3 nucleotides read TGCAGTGCTACCCCCGCGAACAGGGGGTTGGACATTCAGTACTTC.

This clonotype was picked up many times. The chain has TRBV20-1 and TRBJ2-3; 7 nucleotides line up with TRBD2. Germline assignment: CDR1 DFQATT and CDR2 SNEGSKA (reference sequence). Losses at the gene ends were 3 bases for V and 4 bases for J; bases not matched to a gene: 7. The CDR3 extends over 14 amino acids. This CDR3 reads CSASELADSDTQYF. The DNA for the CDR3 is TGCAGTGCTAGCGAGCTAGCGGATTCAGATACGCAGTATTTT.

This clonotype was seen ten or more times. The gene calls are TRBV20-1 and TRBJ2-5; D perhaps matches TRBD1 (6 bases). V dropped 1 base and J dropped 5 bases, with 11 bases sitting between them. The germline V gene encodes CDR1 DFQATT and CDR2 SNEGSKA (reference sequence). This CDR3 spans 13 amino acids. The CDR3 is CSARVEGVETQYF. As DNA, the CDR3 is TGCAGTGCTAGAGTCGAGGGGGTGGAGACCCAGTACTTC.

With regard to this clonotype: A much larger clone is a single base away; this may be a read error. This chain links TRBV24-1 with TRBJ1-5; D is ambiguous. The germline V and J ends were trimmed by 0 bases and 10 bases, with 9 bases remaining between them. Germline CDR1 KGHDR, CDR2 SFDVKD. The CDR3 is made up of 13 amino acids. The CDR3 DNA sequence: TGTGCCACCAGTGATTTGTTCGGTCACCCCCAGCATTTT. This translates into CATSDLFGHPQHF.

This clonotype was picked up many times. The chain is built from TRBV20-1 and TRBJ2-5; 9 bases agree with TRBD1. Germline lookup yields CDR1 DFQATT and CDR2 SNEGSKA (reference sequence). With 6 bases clipped from V and 7 bases from J, the junction kept 15 bases outside the gene matches. The CDR3 has 15 amino acids. CDR3 region: CSAPTPGQGFGTQYF. The CDR3 bases are TGCAGTGCCCCAACCCCGGGACAGGGATTTGGGACCCAGTACTTC.